The 25 T cell receptor beta chains listed next were all sequenced from one sample in a study of T cells expressing NK-cell markers. TCRdb reprocessed the 5' RACE reads, keeping one entry per CDR3 protein, no DNA. In all, the sample yields almost 450,000 distinct CDR3 sequences. Specimen: blood T cells: a sorted CD56 or NKG2C T cell subset, CD4+ or CD8+ T cells, or bulk PBMC T cells (not recorded which). The receptors derive from a woman aged 18 to 75 in good health.

The chain recombines TRBV5-4 with TRBJ2-2; TCRdb reports TRBD1, a call that lacks DNA to check it against. The CDR3 is 15 amino acids. The germline CDR1 and CDR2 sequences are SGHNT and YYREEE (reference sequence). The CDR3 loop is CASSFQGGSTGELFF.

The chain carries TRBV12-3 or TRBV12-4 and TRBJ2-1. The CDR3 sequence is 14 residues long. CDR3 sequence reads: CASSLTGNHNEQFF.

CDR3 loop: CASSLSINNEQFF. The V gene is TRBV5-1, the J gene TRBJ2-1. Germline-derived CDR1 and CDR2 are SGHRS and YFSETQ. The CDR3 has 13 residues.

The rearrangement links TRBV5-6 to TRBJ1-1. This CDR3 has 12 amino acids. The germline CDR1 and CDR2 sequences are SGHDT and YYEEEE. CDR3 protein: CASSSAETSAFF.

The chain uses TRBV10-3 and TRBJ2-7; lacking DNA, the TRBD1 call made by TCRdb goes unchecked. In germline, CDR1 is ENHRY, CDR2 SYGVKD. The CDR3 has 13 amino acids. This chain's CDR3 is CAISPGTEYEQYF.

V is TRBV12-3 or TRBV12-4 and J is TRBJ2-7; the D call of TRBD2 rests on TCRdb alone, since no DNA is present to check it. The CDR3 consists of 16 residues. CDR3 in amino acids: CASSSQASGAAYEQYF.

The rearrangement uses TRBV6-5 and TRBJ2-3; TCRdb's assignment of TRBD2 cannot be checked, as there is no DNA. This CDR3 region has 16 residues. Germline CDR1 reads MNHEY; CDR2 reads SVGAGI. The CDR3 sequence: CASSYATSGRPDTQYF.

The V gene is TRBV14, the J gene TRBJ2-3; TCRdb calls TRBD2, which cannot be checked without DNA. This CDR3 has 16 residues. The V gene's germline CDR1 is SGHDN and CDR2 FVKESK. This CDR3 reads CASSDLTSGVVDTQYF.

V is TRBV5-1 and J is TRBJ1-3. CDR1 SGHRS and CDR2 YFSETQ come from the germline V gene. This CDR3 is built from 15 residues. The CDR3 reads CASSLVSGSGNTIYF.

CDR3 sequence reads: CASSSHGREGGEQFF. This chain connects TRBV28 to TRBJ2-1; the TCRdb D gene call, TRBD2, has no DNA to confirm it. Looked up from germline, CDR1 is MDHEN and CDR2 is SYDVKM. The CDR3 is made up of 15 amino acids.

The chain joins TRBV19 to TRBJ2-3; with no DNA, the TCRdb D assignment of TRBD2 cannot be verified. The CDR3 is made up of 17 amino acids. Looked up from germline, CDR1 is LNHDA and CDR2 is SQIVND (reference sequence). The CDR3 region is CASSIRLAGVYTDTQYF.

The rearrangement uses TRBV29-1 and TRBJ2-5; the D call from TCRdb, TRBD1, cannot be confirmed without DNA. Germline V CDR1 and CDR2: SQVTM, ANQGSEA. CDR3 length equals 12 residues. The CDR3 here is CSVLSRPETQYF.

The gene calls are TRBV7-2 and TRBJ2-7; with no DNA, the TCRdb D assignment of TRBD2 cannot be verified. CDR3 length equals 15 residues. The germline CDR1 and CDR2 sequences are SGHTA and FQGNSA. This CDR3 reads CASSPPGLATYEQYF.

The chain employs TRBV9 and TRBJ2-5; with no DNA, the TCRdb D assignment of TRBD2 cannot be verified. Germline V CDR1 and CDR2: SGDLS, YYNGEE. The CDR3 contains 14 residues. The chain's CDR3 is CASSVTSPQETQYF.

This CDR3 reads CASSINWDDYGYTF. The rearrangement uses TRBV19 and TRBJ1-2; TCRdb names TRBD1, which stays unverified in the absence of DNA. Germline CDR1 is LNHDA and CDR2 is SQIVND (reference sequence). CDR3 length equals 14 residues.

The chain employs TRBV28 and TRBJ2-3; the D gene TCRdb calls, TRBD2, cannot be checked with no DNA. The CDR3 runs 15 residues. Germline V lookup: CDR1 MDHEN, CDR2 SYDVKM. CDR3 residues: CASTSRTSLTDTQYF.

The chain's CDR3 is CASSIGKSRETQYF. This rearrangement joins TRBV19 to TRBJ2-5; TCRdb calls TRBD2, which cannot be checked without DNA. Germline assignment: CDR1 LNHDA and CDR2 SQIVND (reference sequence). The CDR3 extends over 14 amino acids.

V and J are TRBV25-1 and TRBJ2-7; absent DNA, TCRdb's TRBD2 call cannot be checked. CDR1 is MGHDK, CDR2 SYGVNS, per germline. This CDR3 comprises 16 residues. The CDR3 protein is CASSELGLAGDYEQYF.

The chain employs TRBV5-1 and TRBJ2-1. The CDR3 is 14 residues long. Per germline, CDR1 SGHRS and CDR2 YFSETQ. The CDR3 protein is CASSSGDFKNEQFF.

The rearrangement joins TRBV6-5 to TRBJ2-3; the TCRdb call, TRBD2, lacks DNA for checking. Germline-derived CDR1 and CDR2 are MNHEY and SVGAGI. The CDR3 contains 14 residues. CDR3 amino acids: CASSYSSLLEQLYF.

The V and J genes are TRBV28 and TRBJ1-5. Germline lookup yields CDR1 MDHEN and CDR2 SYDVKM. The CDR3 covers 15 residues. The CDR3 region is CASSLLRQDNQPQHF.

J is TRBJ2-1 and V is TRBV6-1; TCRdb's assignment of TRBD2 cannot be checked, as there is no DNA. The germline gives CDR1 MNHNS, CDR2 SASEGT. The CDR3 is 15 residues long. The CDR3 protein is CASRKTGGPGNEQFF.

The V and J genes are TRBV12-3 or TRBV12-4 and TRBJ1-1; no DNA is available, so the TRBD1 call from TCRdb remains unchecked. The CDR3 sequence is 15 residues long. This CDR3 reads CASSFGDRRNTEAFF.

The chain joins TRBV11-2 to TRBJ2-3; as DNA is missing, the TRBD2 call by TCRdb cannot be tested. The CDR3 sequence is 16 residues long. Per germline, CDR1 SGHAT and CDR2 FQNNGV. The CDR3 reads CASSFPEIAVADAQYF.

The chain combines TRBV5-1 with TRBJ2-1; TCRdb names TRBD1, which stays unverified in the absence of DNA. This CDR3 comprises 14 residues. Germline V gene lookup returns CDR1 SGHRS and CDR2 YFSETQ. The CDR3 sequence is CASSYGGNYNEQFF.